The clone carrying this T cell receptor beta chain was observed a few times. CDR3 size: 15 residues. The trim removed 3 bases at V and 5 bases at J, leaving 6 bases unmatched. CDR1 and CDR2 (germline): LGHDT, YNNKEL (reference sequence). Measured with immunoSEQ multiplex PCR; TCRdb has only the in-frame clones, and not every one. Altogether fewer than 120,000 clones are present, 94% being singletons, with the ten largest covering 2.9%. This sample was included in a study of T cell responses to AZD1222 COVID-19 vaccine. The chain employs TRBV3-1 (or the pseudogene TRBV3-2) and TRBJ2-1; TRBD1 aligns across 8 bases. The source was peripheral blood, collected 28 days after the second AZD1222 dose. This receptor was obtained from an adult who received the AZD1222 COVID-19 vaccine. CDR3 in DNA: TGTGCCAGCAGCCACCACGGACAGGGAAACAATGAGCAGTTCTTC. It encodes CASSHHGQGNNEQFF.